The 14 T cell receptor beta chains reported below all come from one sample, sequenced in a study of cytomegalovirus exposure and HLA in healthy donors. With 60 Vbeta and 13 Jbeta primers, the PCR was carried out. Sequencing used immunoSEQ multiplex PCR; TCRdb keeps in-frame clones, though not all of them. The sample carries about 300,000 clones, around 86% recorded once. The source material was PBMCs. The receptor set was obtained from a man aged 35-49 years in good health and CMV-seropositive.

This rearrangement joins TRBV30 to TRBJ1-4, with 10 bases identical to TRBD1. The V and J ends lost 0 bases and 4 bases, in that order; junction bases with no gene match: 5. This CDR3 is 16 amino acids long. Germline V gene sequence: CDR1 GTSNPN, CDR2 SVGIG (reference sequence). The DNA for the CDR3 is TGTGCCTGGAGTGTTGGGGGACAGGGGATTAATGAAAAACTGTTTTTT. This sequence encodes CAWSVGGQGINEKLFF.

The chain recombines TRBV28 with TRBJ2-5, with D possibly matching TRBD2 (6 bases). This CDR3 contains 13 residues. Germline V lookup: CDR1 MDHEN, CDR2 SYDVKM. The ends were cut back, 6 bases at V and 6 bases at J, with 14 bases in the middle. CDR3 amino acids: CASSPGTRKTQYF. In DNA form, the CDR3 reads TGTGCCAGCAGCCCCGGGACTCGCAAGACCCAGTACTTC.

J is TRBJ2-7 and V is TRBV9, with 9 bases lining up with TRBD2. The CDR3 has 15 amino acids. The J segment lost 4 bases and the V segment lost 0 bases, leaving 5 bases of the junction unmatched. Germline V CDR1 and CDR2: SGDLS, YYNGEE. The DNA of the CDR3 is TGTGCCAGCAGCGTAGGCGGGACTAGCTCATACGAGCAGTACTTC. This translates into CASSVGGTSSYEQYF.

This clone has just one count. The CDR3: CASSLPGQDQPQHF. In nucleotides, the CDR3 is TGTGCCAGCAGTTTACCCGGACAGGACCAGCCCCAGCATTTT. This chain links TRBV28 with TRBJ1-5; 7 bases are a match to TRBD1. Per the germline V gene, CDR1 is MDHEN and CDR2 is SYDVKM. The CDR3 runs 14 residues. With V trimmed by 2 bases and J by 7 bases, 5 bases remained unmatched.

This sequence joins TRBV15 and TRBJ2-2; 8 bases map to TRBD2. Losses at the gene ends were 1 base for V and 7 bases for J; bases not matched to a gene: 17. Per the germline V gene, CDR1 is LNHNV and CDR2 is YYDKDF (reference sequence). CDR3 length: 19 residues. CDR3 bases: TGTGCCACCAGCAGAGCCCCCCTGGCCCAACGGACTAGCATCGGGGAGCTGTTTTTT. This codes for CATSRAPLAQRTSIGELFF. The full variable domain, in which reference TRBV15 and TRBJ2-2 provide the parts outside the CDR3, is DAMVIQNPRYQVTQFGKPVTLSCSQTLNHNVMYWYQQKSSQAPKLLFHYYDKDFNNEADTPDNFQSRRPNTSFCFLDIRSPGLGDTAMYLCATSRAPLAQRTSIGELFFGEGSRLTVL.

This chain uses TRBV9 with TRBJ2-5; D may be TRBD1 (5 bases). The CDR3 has 14 residues. V shed 1 base and J shed 5 bases, with 12 bases lying between them. The germline V gene has CDR1 SGDLS and CDR2 YYNGEE. CDR3 in DNA: TGTGCCAGCAGCGTAAAAGGGGCACGGGAGACCCAGTACTTC. Amino acids: CASSVKGARETQYF. The full variable domain, completed using reference TRBV9 and TRBJ2-5, is DSGVTQTPKHLITATGQRVTLRCSPRSGDLSVYWYQQSLDQGLQFLIQYYNGEERAKGNILERFSAQQFPDLHSELNLSSLELGDSALYFCASSVKGARETQYFGPGTRLLVL.

This chain connects TRBV10-3 to TRBJ1-5, with 7 bases identical to TRBD1. The CDR3 covers 13 residues. Losses at the gene ends were 4 bases for V and 6 bases for J; bases not matched to a gene: 3. The germline gives CDR1 ENHRY, CDR2 SYGVKD. In DNA form, the CDR3 reads TGTGCCATCAGTGTTGACAGGGCTCAGCCCCAGCATTTT. This codes for CAISVDRAQPQHF.

The sample holds one count of this clone. The CDR3 sequence is CASSYRTGGGNTIYF. The CDR3 nucleotides read TGTGCCAGCAGTTACAGGACAGGGGGCGGAAACACCATATATTTT. This sequence joins TRBV6-5 and TRBJ1-3; 11 nucleotides align to TRBD1. Looked up from germline, CDR1 is MNHEY and CDR2 is SVGAGI. Trimming took 2 bases from V and 4 from J; bases not matched to a gene: 1. CDR3 length equals 15 residues.

CDR3 region: CASSSPDRLSYEQYF. CDR3 DNA: TGTGCCAGCAGCTCCCCGGACAGGCTCTCCTACGAGCAGTACTTC. The chain has TRBV7-9 and TRBJ2-7; 7 nucleotides match TRBD1. V lost 4 bases to trimming and J lost 0 bases; unmatched junction nucleotides: 6. From germline, CDR1 is SEHNR and CDR2 FQNEAQ (reference sequence). The CDR3 contains 15 residues.

With regard to this clone: Other DNA sequences from this sample encode an identical CDR3 as well. The chain combines TRBV28 with TRBJ1-2; the D is unclear. Per the germline V gene, CDR1 is MDHEN and CDR2 is SYDVKM. The germline V and J ends were trimmed by 3 bases and 8 bases, with 10 bases remaining between them. The CDR3 loop spans 12 amino acids. The CDR3 sequence: CASSLPGKGYTF. The CDR3 bases are TGTGCCAGCAGTTTGCCGGGGAAAGGCTACACCTTC.

The chain has TRBV27 and TRBJ2-7, with TRBD1 matching 8 bases. The V segment lost 5 bases and the J segment 4 bases; nucleotides outside the gene matches: 10. The V gene's germline CDR1 is MNHEY and CDR2 SMNVEV (reference sequence). The CDR3 runs 15 residues. In DNA form, the CDR3 reads TGTGCCAGCAGTCCGGGGCAGGGGGCCATATACGAGCAGTACTTC. Its protein product is CASSPGQGAIYEQYF.

The chain combines TRBV7-8 with TRBJ2-7, with 9 bases matching TRBD1. The CDR3 has 15 residues. V shed 4 bases, J shed 6 bases, and the junction held 10 bases outside the gene matches. In germline, CDR1 is SGHVS, CDR2 FQNEAQ. For the CDR3, the DNA is TGTGCCAGCAGCTACGCCGGGACAGGGAACGGCGAGCAGTACTTC. Amino acids: CASSYAGTGNGEQYF. The full variable domain, in which reference TRBV7-8 and TRBJ2-7 provide the parts outside the CDR3, is GAGVSQSPRYKVAKRGQDVALRCDPISGHVSLFWYQQALGQGPEFLTYFQNEAQLDKSGLPSDRFFAERPEGSVSTLKIQRTQQEDSAVYLCASSYAGTGNGEQYFGPGTRLTVT.

The gene calls are TRBV4-3 and TRBJ2-5; D might be TRBD2 (6 bases). This CDR3 contains 16 residues. V was trimmed by 1 base and J by 2 bases, leaving 14 bases between them. CDR1 and CDR2 from the germline V gene are LGHNA and YSLEER. The CDR3 DNA sequence: TGCGCCAGCAGCCAAGTACTAGCAGGGTGGCAAGAGACCCAGTACTTC. The encoded protein is CASSQVLAGWQETQYF.

This rearrangement joins TRBV4-3 to TRBJ2-7; TRBD1 is a possible D gene (5 bases). The CDR3 runs to 14 residues. V lost 3 bases, J lost 0 bases, and 9 bases lay in between. The germline CDR1 and CDR2 sequences are LGHNA and YSLEER. As DNA, the CDR3 is TGCGCCAGCAGCCAGCAGGGTTTCTCCTACGAGCAGTACTTC. Amino acid sequence: CASSQQGFSYEQYF.